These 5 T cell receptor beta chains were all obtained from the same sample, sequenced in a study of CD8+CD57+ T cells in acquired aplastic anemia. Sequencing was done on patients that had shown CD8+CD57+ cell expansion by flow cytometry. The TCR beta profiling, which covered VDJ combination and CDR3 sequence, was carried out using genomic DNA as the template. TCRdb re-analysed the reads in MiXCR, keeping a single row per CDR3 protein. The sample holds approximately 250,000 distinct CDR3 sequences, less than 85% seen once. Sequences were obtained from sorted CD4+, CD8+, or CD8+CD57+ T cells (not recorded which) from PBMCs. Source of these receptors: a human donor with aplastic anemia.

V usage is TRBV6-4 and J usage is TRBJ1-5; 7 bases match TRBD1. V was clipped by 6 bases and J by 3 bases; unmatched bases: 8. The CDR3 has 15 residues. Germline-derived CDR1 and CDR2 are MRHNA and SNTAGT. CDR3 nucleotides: TGTGCCAGCAGGCAGGGGGGCCTTAACAATCAGCCCCAGCATTTT. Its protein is CASRQGGLNNQPQHF.

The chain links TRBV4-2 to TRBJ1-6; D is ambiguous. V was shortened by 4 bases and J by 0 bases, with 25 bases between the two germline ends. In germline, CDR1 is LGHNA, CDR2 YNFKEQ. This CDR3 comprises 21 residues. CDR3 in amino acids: CASSLTSAMSSSVSYNSPLHF. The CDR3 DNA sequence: TGTGCCAGCAGCCTTACTAGCGCAATGAGCAGTTCTGTCTCCTATAATTCACCCCTCCACTTT.

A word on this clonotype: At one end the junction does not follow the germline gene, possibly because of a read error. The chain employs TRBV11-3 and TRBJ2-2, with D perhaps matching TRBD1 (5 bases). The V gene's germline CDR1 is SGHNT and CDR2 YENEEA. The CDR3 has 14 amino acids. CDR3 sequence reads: CASSIDLTVEELFF. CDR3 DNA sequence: TGTGCCAGCAGCATAGATCTGACAGTCGAGGAGCTGTTTTTT.

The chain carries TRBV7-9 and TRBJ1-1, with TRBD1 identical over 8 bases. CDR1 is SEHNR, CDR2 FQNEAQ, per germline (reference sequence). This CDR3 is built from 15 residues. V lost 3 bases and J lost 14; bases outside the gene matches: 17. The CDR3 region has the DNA TGTGCCAGCAGCTTTGAAAGAACAGGGGGGGGCGAAGAGTTCTTT. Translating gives CASSFERTGGGEEFF.

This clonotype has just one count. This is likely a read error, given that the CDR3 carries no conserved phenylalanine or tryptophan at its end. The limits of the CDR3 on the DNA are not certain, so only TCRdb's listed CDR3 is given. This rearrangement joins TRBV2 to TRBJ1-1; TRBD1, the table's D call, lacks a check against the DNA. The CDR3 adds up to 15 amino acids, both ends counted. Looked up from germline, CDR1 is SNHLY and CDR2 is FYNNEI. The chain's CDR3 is CASGVGGTDTPEFFP.